Each of the 26 T cell receptor beta chains below was sequenced from the same sample in a study of blood T cell repertoires in COVID-19. Sequencing used immunoSEQ multiplex PCR; TCRdb keeps in-frame clones, though not all of them. The sample has tens of thousands of clones, around four fifths seen once. Material: peripheral blood. These receptors originate from a human donor in a cohort sampled during active COVID-19.

This CDR3 is CASSHNLAGSYEQYF. In nucleotides, the CDR3 is TGTGCCAGCAGCCATAACCTAGCGGGATCCTACGAGCAGTACTTC. This sequence joins TRBV7-2 and TRBJ2-7; 9 bases match TRBD2. With V trimmed by 5 bases and J by 1 base, 6 bases remained unmatched. Germline CDR1 SGHTA, CDR2 FQGNSA. The CDR3 is made up of 15 amino acids.

The chain links TRBV7-9 to TRBJ1-6, with 9 bases that match TRBD1. The CDR3 spans 15 residues. The V and J ends lost 5 bases and 10 bases, in that order; junction bases with no gene match: 9. The germline CDR1 and CDR2 sequences are SEHNR and FQNEAQ (reference sequence). CDR3 in DNA: TGTGCCAGCAGCCCACCGGGACAGGGTGGATCACCCCTCCACTTT. This codes for CASSPPGQGGSPLHF.

This clone was picked up one time. The chain is built from TRBV19 and TRBJ2-7, with 11 bases identical to TRBD1. The CDR3 runs 15 residues. CDR1 LNHDA and CDR2 SQIVND come from the germline V gene (reference sequence). Trimming cost V 3 bases and J 3 bases; bases outside gene matches: 4. CDR3 region: CASSIPGTGGYEQYF. The CDR3 region has the DNA TGTGCCAGTAGTATCCCCGGGACAGGGGGCTACGAGCAGTACTTC.

The CDR3 DNA follows: TGTGCCTGGAGAAGGACAGGTCATAACTATGGCTACACCTTC. Translating gives CAWRRTGHNYGYTF. This chain connects TRBV30 to TRBJ1-2; 7 bases line up with TRBD1. CDR1 is GTSNPN and CDR2 is SVGIG in the germline V gene (reference sequence). Trimming cost V 3 bases and J 1 base; bases outside gene matches: 5. The CDR3 runs 14 residues. The entire variable domain, with the rest obtained from reference TRBV30 and TRBJ1-2, is as follows: SQTIHQWPATLVQPVGSPLSLECTVEGTSNPNLYWYRQAAGRGLQLLFYSVGIGQISSEVPQNLSASRPQDRQFILSSKKLLLSDSGFYLCAWRRTGHNYGYTFGSGTRLTVV.

V is TRBV19 and J is TRBJ2-7, with TRBD1 matching over 7 bases. The length of the CDR3 is 14 residues. Looked up from germline, CDR1 is LNHDA and CDR2 is SQIVND (reference sequence). J lost 3 bases, V lost 5 bases, and 7 bases had no gene match. DNA of the CDR3: TGTGCCAGTAGTGATAGGACAGGAGTCTACGAGCAGTACTTC. It translates to CASSDRTGVYEQYF.

The rearrangement joins TRBV29-1 to TRBJ2-7, with 7 bases identical to TRBD2. V gave up 6 bases and J gave up 6 bases; unmatched junction bases: 8. This CDR3 has 12 residues. CDR1 and CDR2 from the germline V gene are SQVTM and ANQGSEA. The CDR3 spells CSVDLGGSEQYF. The CDR3 region has the DNA TGCAGCGTCGATCTGGGAGGGAGCGAGCAGTACTTC.

The gene calls are TRBV6-1 and TRBJ2-3, with 11 bases aligning to TRBD2. V dropped 4 bases and J dropped 5; count of bases not matched to a gene: 8. CDR1 MNHNS and CDR2 SASEGT come from the germline V gene. There are 16 residues in the CDR3. The CDR3 protein is CASSALAGGPVDTQYF. In DNA, the CDR3 is TGTGCCAGCAGTGCGTTAGCGGGAGGGCCTGTAGATACGCAGTATTTT.

The chain joins TRBV12-3 or TRBV12-4 to TRBJ2-7; 8 bases agree with TRBD1. This CDR3 spans 13 amino acids. Germline trimming cut 4 bases from V and 7 bases from J; bases unmatched to any gene: 6. In nucleotides, the CDR3 is TGTGCCAGCAGTTCCGGACAGGGCGGAGAGCAGTACTTC. Translating it yields CASSSGQGGEQYF.

CDR3 protein: CASSPRLSLGKEKLFF. The CDR3 nucleotides read TGTGCCAGCAGCCCGCGACTGTCCCTCGGAAAAGAAAAACTGTTTTTT. The chain uses TRBV3-1 (or the pseudogene TRBV3-2) and TRBJ1-4; D uncertain. Germline values: CDR1 LGHDT, CDR2 YNNKEL (reference sequence). The V and J ends lost 4 bases and 8 bases respectively, with 20 bases between them. The CDR3 length is 16 residues.

The chain uses TRBV5-1 and TRBJ1-1; perhaps TRBD1 as D (6 bases). The V end was cut by 7 bases, the J end by 1 base, with 14 bases between. This CDR3 spans 14 amino acids. CDR1 is SGHRS and CDR2 is YFSETQ in the germline V gene. CDR3 residues: CASRLGGPNTEAFF. The DNA of the CDR3 is TGCGCCAGCCGCCTGGGGGGCCCGAACACTGAAGCTTTCTTT.

This clone appeared once. This chain joins TRBV5-5 and TRBJ2-5, with 9 bases lining up with TRBD1. Trimming cost V 3 bases and J 7 bases; bases outside gene matches: 7. Per the germline V gene, CDR1 is SGHKS and CDR2 is YYEKEE (reference sequence). This CDR3 region has 14 residues. The CDR3 protein is CASSSRTGDRTQYF. For the CDR3, the DNA is TGTGCCAGCAGCTCCAGGACAGGGGATAGGACCCAGTACTTC.

The genes are TRBV10-2 and TRBJ2-5, with D unresolved. Trimming took off 2 bases at V and 0 bases at J, with 13 bases between the two ends. This CDR3 is built from 16 residues. Looked up from germline, CDR1 is WSHSY and CDR2 is SAAADI. Here the CDR3 reads CASSEARVSNQETQYF. The CDR3 DNA is TGCGCCAGCAGTGAGGCCCGGGTATCTAACCAAGAGACCCAGTACTTC.

This clone has just a few counts. This rearrangement joins TRBV14 to TRBJ2-1; D uncertain. V was pared by 0 bases and J by 8 bases, with 8 bases between. The CDR3 sequence is 13 residues long. The germline V gene has CDR1 SGHDN and CDR2 FVKESK. CDR3 nucleotides: TGTGCCAGCAGCCAAGATAATGTCCATGAGCAGTTCTTC. This encodes CASSQDNVHEQFF. The variable domain in full, completed from reference TRBV14 and TRBJ2-1, reads EAGVTQFPSHSVIEKGQTVTLRCDPISGHDNLYWYRRVMGKEIKFLLHFVKESKQDESGMPNNRFLAERTGGTYSTLKVQPAELEDSGVYFCASSQDNVHEQFFGPGTRLTVL.

The chain recombines TRBV5-5 with TRBJ2-5; D not resolved. The V and J ends lost 1 base and 5 bases respectively, with 12 bases between them. Germline V CDR1 and CDR2: SGHKS, YYEKEE (reference sequence). CDR3 length: 14 residues. The CDR3 loop is CASSLTSGRETQYF. For the CDR3, the DNA is TGTGCCAGCAGCTTGACCTCGGGTCGGGAGACCCAGTACTTC.

The CDR3 protein is CASLSWNTGELFF. CDR3 in DNA: TGTGCCAGCCTAAGTTGGAACACCGGGGAGCTGTTTTTT. V is TRBV28 and J is TRBJ2-2; D gene ambiguous. CDR1 is MDHEN, CDR2 SYDVKM, per germline. The CDR3 extends over 13 amino acids. Trimming left V 8 bases short and J 1 base short, with 8 bases between.

The rearrangement uses TRBV10-3 and TRBJ2-4; the D gene is possibly TRBD1 (6 bases). The CDR3 loop spans 16 amino acids. V lost 2 bases to trimming and J lost 3 bases, with 14 bases between them. Germline CDR1 is ENHRY and CDR2 is SYGVKD. CDR3 loop: CAISEGLQGGKNIQYF. The CDR3 DNA sequence: TGTGCCATCAGTGAGGGCCTACAGGGTGGCAAAAACATTCAGTACTTC.

The genes are TRBV28 and TRBJ2-1; 10 nucleotides line up with TRBD2. The CDR3 contains 14 residues. Per the germline V gene, CDR1 is MDHEN and CDR2 is SYDVKM. V gave up 5 bases and J gave up 8 bases; unmatched junction bases: 6. The chain's CDR3 is CASSPSGSYYEQFF. The CDR3 nucleotides read TGTGCCAGCAGTCCTAGCGGGAGTTACTATGAGCAGTTCTTC.

The chain's CDR3 is CASSPHPGLAGETDTQYF. CDR3 nucleotides: TGTGCCAGCAGCCCGCATCCGGGACTAGCGGGAGAAACAGATACGCAGTATTTT. The chain is built from TRBV11-2 and TRBJ2-3; TRBD2 matches at 14 bases. The V segment lost 5 bases and the J segment 3 bases; nucleotides outside the gene matches: 10. Germline V gene lookup returns CDR1 SGHAT and CDR2 FQNNGV. The length of the CDR3 is 18 residues.

In its sample, this clone was seen once. The chain has TRBV2 and TRBJ2-7, with TRBD2 matching 7 bases. Unmatched junction bases numbered 9, after V lost 5 bases and J lost 2 bases. Germline V gene sequence: CDR1 SNHLY, CDR2 FYNNEI. This CDR3 has 15 residues. Here the CDR3 DNA reads TGTGCCAGCAGTTCCCTCCCGGGACTAACCTACGAGCAGTACTTC. Encoded protein: CASSSLPGLTYEQYF.

This chain uses TRBV5-1 with TRBJ2-3, with TRBD2 identical over 7 bases. Germline V gene data show CDR1 as SGHRS and CDR2 as YFSETQ. The CDR3 contains 13 residues. The ends lost 4 bases at V and 6 bases at J; junction bases unmatched: 5. Here the CDR3 reads CASSAGDGDTQYF. CDR3 bases: TGCGCCAGCAGCGCGGGGGACGGGGATACGCAGTATTTT. The full variable domain, with the rest looked up from reference TRBV5-1 and TRBJ2-3, is KAGVTQTPRYLIKTRGQQVTLSCSPISGHRSVSWYQQTPGQGLQFLFEYFSETQRNKGNFPGRFSGRQFSNSRSEMNVSTLELGDSALYLCASSAGDGDTQYFGPGTRLTVL.

The chain recombines TRBV4-1 with TRBJ2-1; TRBD1 aligns across 8 bases. Germline CDR1 and CDR2: MGHRA and YSYEKL. The CDR3 runs 15 residues. After removal of 1 base from V and 4 bases from J, the junction contained 3 bases not matched to a gene. CDR3 region: CASSQGRGQYNEQFF. The CDR3 DNA follows: TGCGCCAGCAGCCAAGGCAGGGGGCAGTACAATGAGCAGTTCTTC.

The chain employs TRBV4-3 and TRBJ2-1, with 9 bases that match TRBD2. Losses at the gene ends were 5 bases for V and 8 bases for J; bases not matched to a gene: 13. Germline CDR1 reads LGHNA; CDR2 reads YSLEER. This CDR3 has 16 residues. Written as DNA, the CDR3 is TGCGCCAGCAGCACACGGTTAGCGGGGGTTGGCGATGAGCAGTTCTTC. It is translated as CASSTRLAGVGDEQFF.

The chain employs TRBV7-9 and TRBJ2-5; the D gene is possibly TRBD1 (6 bases). Trimming took off 3 bases at V and 0 bases at J, with 8 bases between the two ends. From germline, CDR1 is SEHNR and CDR2 FQNEAQ (reference sequence). The CDR3 is made up of 14 amino acids. The DNA of the CDR3 is TGTGCCAGCAGCTTCGGACAGAACCAAGAGACCCAGTACTTC. Translating gives CASSFGQNQETQYF.

This clone showed up just once. The CDR3 nucleotides are TGTGCCAGCAGCCTCTCGGCGGGTTCGGGAGAGACCCAGTACTTC. The encoded protein is CASSLSAGSGETQYF. The chain combines TRBV4-2 with TRBJ2-5; D is perhaps TRBD2 (5 bases). CDR1 is LGHNA and CDR2 is YNFKEQ in the germline V gene. The CDR3 extends over 15 amino acids. Trimming pared 4 bases from V and 4 bases from J, leaving 16 bases between.

The chain uses TRBV25-1 and TRBJ1-1; D possibly corresponds to TRBD1 (5 bases). CDR1 is MGHDK, CDR2 SYGVNS, per germline. The CDR3 extends over 15 amino acids. V shed 2 bases and J shed 1 base, with 11 bases lying between them. Here the CDR3 DNA reads TGTGCCAGCAGTGAAGTTGTCGGGGGGAACACTGAAGCTTTCTTT. Protein: CASSEVVGGNTEAFF.

The V and J genes are TRBV7-9 and TRBJ1-1; a possible D gene is TRBD1 (5 bases). The CDR3 runs 15 residues. Trimming removed 8 bases from V and 2 bases from J, with 18 bases in between. Per the germline V gene, CDR1 is SEHNR and CDR2 is FQNEAQ (reference sequence). The CDR3 region has the DNA TGTGCCAGCCGAGCTTTTCAGGGCGCAAACACTGAAGCTTTCTTT. It translates to CASRAFQGANTEAFF.